Described below is a single T cell receptor beta chain sequence and its context. Seattle patient enrollment occurred during active infection, with longitudinal follow-up thereafter. Trimming removed 4 bases from V and 3 bases from J; junction bases left unmatched: 5. The V gene's germline CDR1 is MNHEY and CDR2 SVGAGI. The CDR3 covers 14 residues. As handled by the study authors: The assay estimated nucleated cells by amplifying reference gene primers. Only in-frame clones appear in the TCRdb table, and some are missing; sequencing was by immunoSEQ multiplex PCR. D and trimming were read from the DNA, whereas the V and J calls and clone size are those reported in that table. The sample includes almost 350,000 clones, roughly 87% of them seen just once. This sample is drawn from a study of blood T cell repertoires in COVID-19. Overall study: Whether acute or convalescent, the COVID-19 samples came from the United States, Italy and Spain. The cDNA or gDNA used as material had been derived from T cells, B-cell-depleted T cells, or PBMCs.

The TCR originated in a woman aged 60-75 years with COVID-19, enrolled during active disease. This chain joins TRBV6-5 and TRBJ1-2; 7 nucleotides match TRBD1. The specimen was peripheral blood. The CDR3 loop reads CASSSLTGDYGYTF. The CDR3 DNA is TGTGCCAGCAGTTCCCTAACAGGGGACTATGGCTACACCTTC.